This T cell receptor (beta chain) is drawn from a study of identical twins. This clonotype was seen a few times. Its antigen is undetermined. With template switching, a universal primer site was added, and the cDNA carried unique molecular identifiers. From the 5' RACE reads, TCRdb called clonotypes with MiXCR, one entry per CDR3 protein. The sample records some 660,000 distinct CDR3 sequences, under 9% being singletons. This CDR3 is 20 amino acids long. Germline CDR1 reads SGHAT; CDR2 reads FQNNGV. The ends lost 2 bases at V and 5 bases at J; junction bases unmatched: 14. Whole-study results and caveats: Twin pairs had excess sharing that was weaker in beta out-of-frame sequences. Alpha sequences that were out-of-frame and twin-shared showed an excess of low generation probability.

A further study also used this sample, focusing on yellow fever vaccine responses in identical twins. Turning to that study: Reportedly, twins showed a vaccine T cell response that looked partly convergent and partly personalized.

The TCR originated in a woman aged 18-35 years in good health. The sequencing sample was made of PBMCs. This chain uses TRBV11-2 with TRBJ2-2, with 13 nucleotides matching TRBD2. The CDR3 bases are TGTGCCAGCAGCTTAAAACCGGGACTAGCGGGGTCGTTGAGGACCGGGGAGCTGTTTTTT. Amino acid sequence: CASSLKPGLAGSLRTGELFF.